One sample yielded the 23 T cell receptor beta chains listed below, sequenced in a study of shared clonotypes between healthy human individuals. Clones were sequenced by immunoSEQ multiplex PCR, and TCRdb holds only the in-frame ones, with some missing. The profile shows about 450,000 clones, about 80% of them singletons. The sample consisted of PBMCs. The origin of the receptors is a woman aged 40 to 50 in good health. Some clones in this sample may be carry-over from other donors' samples.

The J gene is TRBJ2-7, the V gene TRBV29-1; 9 nucleotides line up with TRBD1. Per germline, CDR1 SQVTM and CDR2 ANQGSEA. This CDR3 spans 12 amino acids. V lost 7 bases and J lost 4; bases outside the gene matches: 5. The CDR3 here is CSARGQGYEQYF. The CDR3 nucleotides read TGCAGCGCCCGGGGACAGGGTTACGAGCAGTACTTC.

This clone has just a few counts. J is TRBJ1-5 and V is TRBV5-3; 10 nucleotides agree with TRBD1. TRBV5-3 is an ORF, and what it does is uncertain. This CDR3 contains 17 residues. J gave up 4 bases and V 3 bases, and 10 bases lay outside the gene matches. This CDR3 reads CARSCAGTGAFNQPQHF. The CDR3 nucleotides read TGTGCCAGAAGCTGTGCCGGGACAGGGGCTTTTAATCAGCCCCAGCATTTT.

The chain has TRBV10-3 and TRBJ1-2, with TRBD1 matching 7 bases. With V trimmed by 0 bases and J by 5 bases, 6 bases remained unmatched. The CDR3 sequence is 15 residues long. Germline V gene sequence: CDR1 ENHRY, CDR2 SYGVKD. CDR3 in amino acids: CAISESSTGPYGYTF. The CDR3 nucleotides read TGTGCCATCAGTGAGTCGTCGACAGGGCCGTATGGCTACACCTTC.

The gene calls are TRBV19 and TRBJ2-1; the D is unclear. CDR1 is LNHDA and CDR2 is SQIVND in the germline V gene (reference sequence). CDR3 length equals 13 residues. Trimming removed 1 base from V and 9 bases from J, with 10 bases in between. This chain's CDR3 is CASSIAANGEQFF. The CDR3 region has the DNA TGTGCCAGTAGTATAGCGGCTAATGGTGAGCAGTTCTTC.

This clone was counted many times. The chain combines TRBV2 with TRBJ2-7; perhaps TRBD1 as D (5 bases). The germline V gene encodes CDR1 SNHLY and CDR2 FYNNEI. The CDR3 totals 12 residues. Trimming cost V 8 bases and J 0 bases, with 8 bases left between them. CDR3 sequence: CASSGSSYEQYF. The CDR3 coding sequence is TGTGCCAGCTCAGGGTCCTCCTACGAGCAGTACTTC.

The CDR3 region is CASSRGREDPTDTQYF. The CDR3 region has the DNA TGCGCCAGCAGCCGGGGACGGGAGGACCCCACAGATACGCAGTATTTT. The V gene is TRBV5-1, the J gene TRBJ2-3, with 7 bases matching TRBD2. The CDR3 covers 16 residues. V was clipped by 4 bases and J by 2 bases; unmatched bases: 10. The V gene's germline CDR1 is SGHRS and CDR2 YFSETQ.

CDR3 nucleotides: TGTGCCAGCAGACCGACCGGGACTAGCAAGGCAGATACGCAGTATTTT. Translating gives CASRPTGTSKADTQYF. This rearrangement joins TRBV5-4 to TRBJ2-3, with 9 bases that match TRBD2. CDR1 is SGHNT, CDR2 YYREEE, per germline (reference sequence). The CDR3 extends over 16 amino acids. The V and J ends lost 5 bases and 4 bases, in that order; junction bases with no gene match: 11.

The CDR3 here is CASSEREGLIETQYF. CDR3 nucleotides: TGTGCCAGCAGCGAGCGGGAGGGCCTGATCGAGACCCAGTACTTC. The rearrangement uses TRBV9 and TRBJ2-5; 10 bases are a match to TRBD2. The germline gives CDR1 SGDLS, CDR2 YYNGEE. This CDR3 spans 15 amino acids. V was clipped by 3 bases and J by 5 bases; unmatched bases: 7.

The chain has TRBV6-6 and TRBJ2-5; 7 bases agree with TRBD2. Germline CDR1 MNHNY, CDR2 SVGAGI (reference sequence). The CDR3 is made up of 13 amino acids. V dropped 4 bases and J dropped 7; count of bases not matched to a gene: 6. CDR3 sequence: CASSLVGGGTQYF. The CDR3 DNA follows: TGTGCCAGCAGTTTGGTGGGCGGGGGGACCCAGTACTTC.

This clone was recorded once. The V call is TRBV10-2, the J call TRBJ2-7, with D unresolved. This CDR3 has 13 residues. Trimming pared 4 bases from V and 3 bases from J, leaving 10 bases between. Germline V gene sequence: CDR1 WSHSY, CDR2 SAAADI. The CDR3, as DNA: TGCGCCAGCAGTGGAGGCACTAACTACGAGCAGTACTTC. Residues: CASSGGTNYEQYF.

The V call is TRBV7-9, the J call TRBJ2-2; a possible D gene is TRBD1 (5 bases). Trimming left V 1 base short and J 8 bases short, with 14 bases between. This CDR3 has 15 residues. CDR1 and CDR2 from the germline V gene are SEHNR and FQNEAQ (reference sequence). In DNA, the CDR3 is TGTGCCAGCAGCTTAGGACAAGGGGCTGAAGGGGAGCTGTTTTTT. Its protein is CASSLGQGAEGELFF.

V usage is TRBV27 and J usage is TRBJ1-1; TRBD1 matches 8 bases. With 6 bases clipped from V and 10 bases from J, the junction kept 10 bases outside the gene matches. Germline CDR1 reads MNHEY; CDR2 reads SMNVEV (reference sequence). This CDR3 has 13 amino acids. The CDR3 sequence: CASSISAGGAAFF. In nucleotides, the CDR3 is TGTGCCAGCAGCATTTCGGCAGGGGGCGCAGCTTTCTTT.

The gene calls are TRBV14 and TRBJ2-1; no clear D. The germline V gene encodes CDR1 SGHDN and CDR2 FVKESK. V lost 4 bases to trimming and J lost 4 bases, with 11 bases between them. The CDR3 extends over 14 amino acids. CDR3: CASSRMVAYNEQFF. Here the CDR3 DNA reads TGTGCCAGCAGCCGAATGGTTGCGTACAATGAGCAGTTCTTC.

The V gene is TRBV27, the J gene TRBJ1-2, with D unclear. Germline V CDR1 and CDR2: MNHEY, SMNVEV (reference sequence). The CDR3 covers 11 residues. The V end was cut by 9 bases, the J end by 8 bases, with 13 bases between. CDR3 in amino acids: CASPARLGYTF. DNA of the CDR3: TGTGCCAGTCCCGCGAGGCTAGGCTACACCTTC.

The chain employs TRBV6-6 and TRBJ2-3; 8 positions match TRBD2. The trim removed 6 bases at V and 0 bases at J, leaving 2 bases unmatched. CDR1 is MNHNY and CDR2 is SVGAGI in the germline V gene (reference sequence). The CDR3 runs 14 residues. The CDR3 DNA follows: TGTGCCAGCAGCCCTAGCGGGAGCACAGATACGCAGTATTTT. This gives the protein CASSPSGSTDTQYF.

The V and J genes are TRBV4-3 and TRBJ1-4; weak D call: TRBD1 (5 bases). Trimming left V 0 bases short and J 2 bases short, with 13 bases between. Germline V gene sequence: CDR1 LGHNA, CDR2 YSLEER. CDR3 length: 17 residues. In nucleotides, the CDR3 is TGCGCCAGCAGCCAAGATCTGAGGGGTGGGACTAATGAAAAACTGTTTTTT. This sequence encodes CASSQDLRGGTNEKLFF.

V gene TRBV5-8 combines with J gene TRBJ2-7; 10 nucleotides agree with TRBD2. V was pared by 3 bases and J by 6 bases, with 6 bases of the junction left unmatched. Germline V gives CDR1 SGHTS, CDR2 YDEGEE. CDR3 size: 14 residues. The CDR3 DNA reads TGTGCCAGCAGCTACCTAGCGGGAGTCCCCGAGCAGTACTTC. It is translated as CASSYLAGVPEQYF.

The chain is built from TRBV2 and TRBJ2-4; a weak D match, TRBD2 (6 bases). CDR3 length: 15 amino acids. Trimming left V 0 bases short and J 5 bases short, with 11 bases between. Germline loops: CDR1 SNHLY, CDR2 FYNNEI. CDR3 nucleotides: TGTGCCAGCAGTGAAGCAGGAGGGTGGGAAAACATTCAGTACTTC. Its translation is CASSEAGGWENIQYF.

This chain connects TRBV4-3 to TRBJ2-1, with TRBD1 matching over 8 bases. Trimming took 3 bases from V and 3 from J; bases not matched to a gene: 4. Germline CDR1 LGHNA, CDR2 YSLEER. This CDR3 is built from 15 residues. The CDR3 nucleotides read TGCGCCAGCAGCCAGCCGGGACAGGTCTACAATGAGCAGTTCTTC. Translated: CASSQPGQVYNEQFF.

V and J are TRBV10-2 and TRBJ2-1; D gene unclear. V was cut by 6 bases and J by 0 bases, with 6 bases left in between. The CDR3 length is 13 residues. CDR1 is WSHSY, CDR2 SAAADI, per germline. The DNA of the CDR3 is TGCGCCAGCAGACTAACCTCCTACAATGAGCAGTTCTTC. Amino acid sequence: CASRLTSYNEQFF.

The chain links TRBV10-2 to TRBJ2-3, with D maybe TRBD2 (6 bases). Trimming pared 5 bases from V and 0 bases from J, leaving 12 bases between. Per the germline V gene, CDR1 is WSHSY and CDR2 is SAAADI. The CDR3 is made up of 15 amino acids. CDR3 in amino acids: CASSLQGRSTDTQYF. The CDR3 DNA sequence: TGCGCCAGCAGTCTCCAAGGGAGGAGCACAGATACGCAGTATTTT.

As regards this clone: The same CDR3 also results from other DNA sequences found in this sample. The chain recombines TRBV5-1 with TRBJ2-2; TRBD2 agrees at 10 bases. The CDR3 contains 15 residues. CDR1 and CDR2 (germline): SGHRS, YFSETQ. With 2 bases clipped from V and 3 bases from J, the junction kept 1 base outside the gene matches. CDR3 sequence: CASSFGLADTGELFF. The DNA of the CDR3 is TGCGCCAGCAGCTTTGGACTAGCGGACACCGGGGAGCTGTTTTTT.

The CDR3 DNA reads TGTGCCACCCCATGGGGGGGGAGGATAGCCAAAAACATTCAGTACTTC. Translation gives CATPWGGRIAKNIQYF. The chain carries TRBV28 and TRBJ2-4; TRBD2 matches at 7 bases. CDR1 MDHEN and CDR2 SYDVKM come from the germline V gene. This CDR3 region has 16 residues. Germline trimming cut 10 bases from V and 0 bases from J; bases unmatched to any gene: 12.